Each of the 27 T cell receptor beta chains below was sequenced from the same sample in a study of CD8+ T cells in alopecia areata. RNA was isolated and reverse transcribed to cDNA, the sequencing template. Profiled with immunoSEQ multiplex PCR; TCRdb holds only in-frame clones, not every one. This table holds 90,000 to 120,000 clones, 84% found once. Treatment noted: oral pan-JAK inhibitor, 5-10 mg twice daily. The sample here was CD8+ T cells sorted from blood, taken at week 24, from a patient treated with tofacitinib. These receptors originate from a human donor with alopecia areata.

This chain connects TRBV7-2 to TRBJ2-5; 8 bases match TRBD2. The CDR3 runs to 16 residues. The germline V gene has CDR1 SGHTA and CDR2 FQGNSA. Trimming at V came to 2 bases and at J to 2 bases, leaving 7 bases not matched to a gene. The CDR3 sequence: CASSLISGAGQETQYF. In nucleotides, the CDR3 is TGTGCCAGCAGCTTAATTAGCGGGGCGGGGCAAGAGACCCAGTACTTC.

V gene TRBV5-1 combines with J gene TRBJ2-1; 11 bases align to TRBD1. The CDR3 runs to 14 residues. Germline-derived CDR1 and CDR2 are SGHRS and YFSETQ. With 4 bases clipped from V and 7 bases from J, the junction kept 4 bases outside the gene matches. In nucleotides, the CDR3 is TGCGCCAGCAGCCCCGGGACAGGGGGAAATGAGCAGTTCTTC. Translating it yields CASSPGTGGNEQFF.

The genes are TRBV29-1 and TRBJ2-1, with TRBD1 matching 7 bases. After removal of 3 bases from V and 8 bases from J, the junction contained 10 bases not matched to a gene. The length of the CDR3 is 14 residues. Germline CDR1 and CDR2: SQVTM and ANQGSEA. The CDR3 sequence is CSVESTGTDHEQFF. For the CDR3, the DNA is TGCAGCGTTGAGAGCACAGGGACAGACCATGAGCAGTTCTTC.

The chain uses TRBV19 and TRBJ2-1, with 7 bases lining up with TRBD1. Germline lookup yields CDR1 LNHDA and CDR2 SQIVND (reference sequence). The trim removed 3 bases at V and 2 bases at J, leaving 4 bases unmatched. This CDR3 is built from 15 residues. This chain's CDR3 is CASSISGGPYNEQFF. As DNA, the CDR3 is TGTGCCAGTAGTATCTCAGGGGGTCCCTACAATGAGCAGTTCTTC.

This clone was seen just once. V usage is TRBV27 and J usage is TRBJ1-1; D is ambiguous. Germline V lookup: CDR1 MNHEY, CDR2 SMNVEV (reference sequence). The CDR3 has 15 residues. Trimming shortened V by 6 bases and J by 0 bases, and 14 bases separated the two germline ends. The CDR3 loop is CASSPRKGMNTEAFF. For the CDR3, the DNA is TGTGCCAGCAGCCCCCGGAAGGGAATGAACACTGAAGCTTTCTTT.

This chain uses TRBV5-1 with TRBJ2-1; 8 nucleotides match TRBD2. Unmatched junction bases numbered 8, after V lost 5 bases and J lost 4 bases. Germline-derived CDR1 and CDR2 are SGHRS and YFSETQ. This CDR3 contains 15 residues. The CDR3 is CASSSGLELYNEQFF. The CDR3 nucleotides read TGCGCCAGCAGTTCGGGACTAGAACTATACAATGAGCAGTTCTTC.

The chain is built from TRBV19 and TRBJ1-5; D may be TRBD1 (6 bases). The length of the CDR3 is 14 residues. Trimming removed 9 bases at V and 5 bases at J, with 17 bases between. Per germline, CDR1 LNHDA and CDR2 SQIVND (reference sequence). The CDR3 here is CASQETGPHQPQHF. CDR3 coding DNA: TGTGCCAGCCAAGAGACAGGACCCCATCAGCCCCAGCATTTT. The full variable domain, rest sourced from reference TRBV19 and TRBJ1-5, is DGGITQSPKYLFRKEGQNVTLSCEQNLNHDAMYWYRQDPGQGLRLIYYSQIVNDFQKGDIAEGYSVSREKKESFPLTVTSAQKNPTAFYLCASQETGPHQPQHFGDGTRLSIL.

V usage is TRBV27 and J usage is TRBJ1-5; D is perhaps TRBD1 (5 bases). This CDR3 is 15 amino acids long. Germline CDR1 is MNHEY and CDR2 is SMNVEV (reference sequence). With 5 bases removed from V and 2 bases from J, the gap between germline ends came to 13 bases. This CDR3 reads CASSKWGNGNQPQHF. In DNA, the CDR3 is TGTGCCAGCAGTAAGTGGGGGAATGGCAATCAGCCCCAGCATTTT.

This clone has a handful of counts. The rearrangement links TRBV19 to TRBJ2-1, with D tentatively TRBD2 (5 bases). This CDR3 is 14 amino acids long. Trimming left V 3 bases short and J 4 bases short, with 10 bases between. Germline V gene lookup returns CDR1 LNHDA and CDR2 SQIVND (reference sequence). CDR3 sequence reads: CASSIRTEYNEQFF. The CDR3 DNA is TGTGCCAGTAGTATTAGGACTGAATACAATGAGCAGTTCTTC.

This chain connects TRBV7-9 to TRBJ2-1; tentative D call: TRBD1 (6 bases). Per germline, CDR1 SEHNR and CDR2 FQNEAQ (reference sequence). V gave up 5 bases and J gave up 10 bases, with 12 bases separating them. This CDR3 has 12 residues. The CDR3: CASSNREREQFF. The DNA for the CDR3 is TGTGCCAGCAGCAACAGGGAGAGGGAGCAGTTCTTC. Using reference TRBV7-9 and TRBJ2-1 for the parts outside the CDR3, the full variable domain is DTGVSQNPRHKITKRGQNVTFRCDPISEHNRLYWYRQTLGQGPEFLTYFQNEAQLEKSRLLSDRFSAERPKGSFSTLEIQRTEQGDSAMYLCASSNREREQFFGPGTRLTVL.

This clone was recorded only once. The chain joins TRBV9 to TRBJ2-5; 8 positions match TRBD1. The closer fit of TRBJ2-7 to the DNA end suggests the J call may be wrong. The CDR3 is 13 amino acids. The germline V gene has CDR1 SGDLS and CDR2 YYNGEE. CDR3 residues: CASSKDRAHEQYF. In DNA form, the CDR3 reads TGTGCCAGCAGCAAGGACAGGGCGCACGAGCAGTACTTC.

The chain combines TRBV29-1 with TRBJ2-3, with 10 bases that match TRBD2. J gave up 5 bases and V 7 bases, and 21 bases lay outside the gene matches. The CDR3 spans 18 residues. Looked up from germline, CDR1 is SQVTM and CDR2 is ANQGSEA. DNA for the CDR3: TGCAGCGCCCATCTTGTGCCTAGCGGGGGCCTAAAGAGAGATACGCAGTATTTT. Amino acid sequence: CSAHLVPSGGLKRDTQYF.

The V call is TRBV5-6, the J call TRBJ2-3; weak D call: TRBD1 (6 bases). This CDR3 has 15 amino acids. Looked up from germline, CDR1 is SGHDT and CDR2 is YYEEEE. V was shortened by 0 bases and J by 3 bases, with 11 bases between the two germline ends. The CDR3 reads CASSLEDRWTDTQYF. DNA for the CDR3: TGTGCCAGCAGCTTGGAGGACAGATGGACAGATACGCAGTATTTT. Based on the CDR3 plus reference TRBV5-6 and TRBJ2-3, the full variable domain is DAGVTQSPTHLIKTRGQQVTLRCSPKSGHDTVSWYQQALGQGPQFIFQYYEEEERQRGNFPDRFSGHQFPNYSSELNVNALLLGDSALYLCASSLEDRWTDTQYFGPGTRLTVL.

CDR3 coding DNA: TGTGCCAGTAGTATCGGCTACAATGAGCAGTTCTTC. Protein product: CASSIGYNEQFF. This chain uses TRBV19 with TRBJ2-1; D is undetermined. From germline, CDR1 is LNHDA and CDR2 SQIVND (reference sequence). CDR3 length: 12 amino acids. Trimming pared 3 bases from V and 3 bases from J, leaving 3 bases between. The variable domain in full, with the rest retrieved from reference TRBV19 and TRBJ2-1, is DGGITQSPKYLFRKEGQNVTLSCEQNLNHDAMYWYRQDPGQGLRLIYYSQIVNDFQKGDIAEGYSVSREKKESFPLTVTSAQKNPTAFYLCASSIGYNEQFFGPGTRLTVL.

This clone was counted a single time. The rearrangement links TRBV29-1 to TRBJ2-5; 7 nucleotides match TRBD1. The end of the DNA aligns better with TRBJ2-7, so the J call may be wrong. The CDR3 contains 12 residues. Per the germline V gene, CDR1 is SQVTM and CDR2 is ANQGSEA. The CDR3 spells CSVLGQTYEQYF. In DNA form, the CDR3 reads TGCAGCGTTTTGGGACAGACCTACGAGCAGTACTTC.

This rearrangement joins TRBV4-1 to TRBJ2-2, with D possibly TRBD2 on 5 matching bases. The germline V and J ends were trimmed by 6 bases and 5 bases, with 16 bases remaining between them. The CDR3 loop spans 15 amino acids. Germline V gene lookup returns CDR1 MGHRA and CDR2 YSYEKL. Here the CDR3 DNA reads TGCGCCAGCAGTCCCCGGGGAGACGGAACCGGGGAGCTGTTTTTT. Its protein product is CASSPRGDGTGELFF.

This clone was found a few times. The genes are TRBV6-5 and TRBJ2-2; D is ambiguous. The CDR3 covers 14 residues. CDR1 is MNHEY and CDR2 is SVGAGI in the germline V gene. The V and J ends lost 0 bases and 5 bases respectively, with 7 bases between them. The CDR3 loop is CASSYSLATGELFF. CDR3 coding DNA: TGTGCCAGCAGTTACTCCCTCGCGACCGGGGAGCTGTTTTTT.

The chain couples TRBV10-3 to TRBJ2-3; 9 bases map to TRBD1. V was pared by 5 bases and J by 2 bases, with 8 bases of the junction left unmatched. The CDR3 has 16 residues. Germline-derived CDR1 and CDR2 are ENHRY and SYGVKD. The CDR3 protein is CAISYRDRDPTDTQYF. The DNA for the CDR3 is TGTGCCATCAGTTACCGGGACAGGGATCCCACAGATACGCAGTATTTT.

This clone was seen more than once but under ten times. The chain recombines TRBV27 with TRBJ2-1, with 13 bases aligning to TRBD2. This CDR3 comprises 15 residues. V shed 0 bases and J 8 bases; nucleotides not matched to a gene: 1. Germline CDR1 MNHEY, CDR2 SMNVEV (reference sequence). CDR3 amino acids: CASSLSGLAGDEQFF. Written as DNA, the CDR3 is TGTGCCAGCAGTTTATCCGGACTAGCGGGGGATGAGCAGTTCTTC.

The chain has TRBV5-1 and TRBJ2-7; the D is unclear. Germline CDR1 SGHRS, CDR2 YFSETQ. V lost 0 bases, J lost 12 bases, and 10 bases lay in between. The CDR3 runs 11 residues. The CDR3 DNA follows: TGCGCCAGCAGCTTGGGGGTTGTGGCGTACTTC. The encoded protein is CASSLGVVAYF.

The rearrangement links TRBV2 to TRBJ2-7, with 7 positions matching TRBD1. The CDR3 runs to 13 residues. Losses at the gene ends were 11 bases for V and 0 bases for J; bases not matched to a gene: 7. Looked up from germline, CDR1 is SNHLY and CDR2 is FYNNEI. The CDR3 loop reads CASVGQNSYEQYF. The CDR3 region has the DNA TGTGCCTCAGTGGGACAGAACTCCTACGAGCAGTACTTC.

The chain uses TRBV27 and TRBJ1-5; TRBD1 matches 11 bases. The CDR3 has 15 residues. Trimming cost V 4 bases and J 9 bases; bases outside gene matches: 8. Germline V gene lookup returns CDR1 MNHEY and CDR2 SMNVEV (reference sequence). Here the CDR3 reads CASSSGQGGKGPQHF. In nucleotides, the CDR3 is TGTGCCAGCAGTTCGGGACAGGGGGGGAAAGGGCCCCAGCATTTT.

This clone has just a few counts. The chain joins TRBV27 to TRBJ2-2, with D perhaps given as TRBD1 or TRBD2 (6 bases each). Trimming left V 7 bases short and J 11 bases short, with 14 bases between. From germline, CDR1 is MNHEY and CDR2 SMNVEV (reference sequence). The CDR3 contains 12 residues. The CDR3 region has the DNA TGTGCCAGCACCACTGGGGGGCGCGAGCTGTTTTTT. It yields the protein CASTTGGRELFF.

The rearrangement joins TRBV15 to TRBJ1-2; 10 positions agree with TRBD1. The V and J ends lost 5 bases and 4 bases, in that order; junction bases with no gene match: 10. Germline V CDR1 and CDR2: LNHNV, YYDKDF (reference sequence). The CDR3 is 16 amino acids. The CDR3 DNA reads as TGTGCCACCAGCCGTATAGGGACAGGGGCCTTCTATGGCTACACCTTC. Translated: CATSRIGTGAFYGYTF.

The chain employs TRBV30 and TRBJ2-2; a weak D match, TRBD2 (5 bases). Looked up from germline, CDR1 is GTSNPN and CDR2 is SVGIG (reference sequence). The CDR3 spans 15 residues. V was pared by 6 bases and J by 1 base, with 15 bases between. The CDR3 DNA follows: TGTGCCTGTCCTCGGGGAGCGAGGAACACCGGGGAGCTGTTTTTT. This translates into CACPRGARNTGELFF.

The chain carries TRBV6-6 and TRBJ2-1, with 7 bases that match TRBD2. There are 13 residues in the CDR3. The germline V gene has CDR1 MNHNY and CDR2 SVGAGI (reference sequence). V shed 4 bases, J shed 9 bases, and the junction held 6 bases outside the gene matches. CDR3 DNA: TGTGCCAGCAGTTCGGGGGGAACGCCTGAGCAGTTCTTC. Translated: CASSSGGTPEQFF.

The chain couples TRBV2 to TRBJ2-7; D assignment may be TRBD1 or TRBD2 (5 bases each). CDR3 length equals 12 residues. Germline V CDR1 and CDR2: SNHLY, FYNNEI. V was clipped by 7 bases and J by 6 bases, with 13 bases between them. The chain's CDR3 is CASIRIGAEQYF. CDR3 DNA: TGTGCCAGCATCCGAATCGGGGCCGAGCAGTACTTC. Drawing the rest from reference TRBV2 and TRBJ2-7, the complete variable domain is EPEVTQTPSHQVTQMGQEVILRCVPISNHLYFYWYRQILGQKVEFLVSFYNNEISEKSEIFDDQFSVERPDGSNFTLKIRSTKLEDSAMYFCASIRIGAEQYFGPGTRLTVT.